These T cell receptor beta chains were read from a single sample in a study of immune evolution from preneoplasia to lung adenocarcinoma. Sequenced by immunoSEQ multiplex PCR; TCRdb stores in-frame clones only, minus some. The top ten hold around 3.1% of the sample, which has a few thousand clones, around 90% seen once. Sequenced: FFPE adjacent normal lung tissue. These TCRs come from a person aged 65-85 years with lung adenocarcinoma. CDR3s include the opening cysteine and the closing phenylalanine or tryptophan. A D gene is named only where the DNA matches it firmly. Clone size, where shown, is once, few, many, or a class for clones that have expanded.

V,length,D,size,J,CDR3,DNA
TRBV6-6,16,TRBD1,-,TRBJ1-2,CASSLTKGTGLYGYTF,TGTGCCAGCAGTCTAACGAAGGGGACAGGGCTATATGGCTACACCTTC
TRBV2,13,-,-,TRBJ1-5,CASSTDGNQPQHF,TGTGCCAGCAGTACCGATGGCAATCAGCCCCAGCATTTT
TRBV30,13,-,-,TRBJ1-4,CAWDTGIGEKLFF,TGTGCCTGGGACACAGGGATCGGTGAAAAACTGTTTTTT
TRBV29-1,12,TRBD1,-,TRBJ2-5,CSVTGDQETQYF,TGCAGCGTTACAGGGGATCAAGAGACCCAGTACTTC
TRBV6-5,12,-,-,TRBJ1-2,CASREGGRGYTF,TGTGCCAGCAGGGAAGGCGGAAGGGGCTACACCTTC
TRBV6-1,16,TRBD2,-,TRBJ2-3,CASSETSGGATDTQYF,TGTGCCAGCAGTGAAACTAGCGGGGGGGCCACAGATACGCAGTATTTT
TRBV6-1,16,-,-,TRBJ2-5,CASSESGGASFGTQYF,TGTGCCAGCAGTGAATCGGGGGGCGCTAGTTTTGGGACCCAGTACTTC
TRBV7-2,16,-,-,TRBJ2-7,CASSLGEGGMGYEQYF,TGTGCCAGCAGCTTAGGCGAGGGGGGTATGGGGTACGAGCAGTACTTC
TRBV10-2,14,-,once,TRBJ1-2,CASSESAATRGYTF,TGCGCCAGCAGTGAGTCTGCGGCCACCAGAGGCTACACCTTC
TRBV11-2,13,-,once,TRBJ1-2,CASSLDLGDGYTF,TGTGCCAGCAGCTTAGATTTGGGGGATGGCTACACCTTC
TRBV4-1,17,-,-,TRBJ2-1,CASSQDREIPSYNEQFF,TGCGCCAGCAGCCAAGATCGGGAAATTCCCTCCTACAATGAGCAGTTCTTC
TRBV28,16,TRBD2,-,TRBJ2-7,CASSLGSGSWSYEQYF,TGTGCCAGCAGTTTGGGGAGCGGGAGTTGGTCCTACGAGCAGTACTTC
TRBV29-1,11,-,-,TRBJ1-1,CSVMDPGTAFF,TGCAGCGTTATGGATCCGGGAACAGCTTTCTTT
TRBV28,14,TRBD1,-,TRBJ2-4,CASSWGQTQNIQYF,TGTGCCAGCAGCTGGGGACAGACCCAAAACATTCAGTACTTC
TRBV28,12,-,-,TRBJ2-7,CASRDISYEQYF,TGTGCCAGCCGGGACATCAGCTACGAGCAGTACTTC
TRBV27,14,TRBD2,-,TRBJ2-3,CASSLSSSSGIRYF,TGTGCCAGCAGTTTATCCTCGTCTAGCGGGATTCGGTATTTT
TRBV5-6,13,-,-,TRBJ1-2,CASTPWGGYGYTF,TGTGCCAGCACCCCGTGGGGGGGCTATGGCTACACCTTC
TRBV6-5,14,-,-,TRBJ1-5,CASSYRGSNQPQHF,TGTGCCAGCAGTTACAGGGGTAGCAATCAGCCCCAGCATTTT
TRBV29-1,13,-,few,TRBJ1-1,CSVAPDGNTEAFF,TGCAGCGTTGCACCGGACGGTAACACTGAAGCTTTCTTT
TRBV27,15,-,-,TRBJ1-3,CASSPSGDSGNTIYF,TGTGCCAGCAGTCCCTCGGGGGACTCTGGAAACACCATATATTTT
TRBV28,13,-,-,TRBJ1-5,CASSLLSNQPQHF,TGTGCCAGCAGTTTATTAAGCAATCAGCCCCAGCATTTT
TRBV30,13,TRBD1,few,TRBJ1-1,CAWSADRRTEAFF,TGTGCCTGGAGTGCGGACAGGAGAACTGAAGCTTTCTTT
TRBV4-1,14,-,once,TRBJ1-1,CASSQRNLGTEAFF,TGCGCCAGCAGCCAACGAAACCTTGGGACTGAAGCTTTCTTT